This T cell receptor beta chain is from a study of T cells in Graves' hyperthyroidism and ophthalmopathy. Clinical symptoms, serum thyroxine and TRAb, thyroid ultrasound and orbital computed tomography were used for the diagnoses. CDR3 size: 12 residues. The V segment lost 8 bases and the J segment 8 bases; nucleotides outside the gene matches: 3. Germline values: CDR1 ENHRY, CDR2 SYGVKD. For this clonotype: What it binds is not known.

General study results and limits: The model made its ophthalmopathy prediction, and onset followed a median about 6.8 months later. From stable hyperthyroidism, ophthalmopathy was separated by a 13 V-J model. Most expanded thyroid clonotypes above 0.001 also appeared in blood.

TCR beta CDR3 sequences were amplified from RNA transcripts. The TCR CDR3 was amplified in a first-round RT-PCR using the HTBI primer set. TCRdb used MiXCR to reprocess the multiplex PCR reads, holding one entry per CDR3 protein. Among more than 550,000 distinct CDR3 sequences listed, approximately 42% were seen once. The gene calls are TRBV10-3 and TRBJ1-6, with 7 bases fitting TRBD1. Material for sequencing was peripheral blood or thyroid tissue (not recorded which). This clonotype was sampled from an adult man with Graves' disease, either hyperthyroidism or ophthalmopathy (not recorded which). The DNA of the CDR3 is TGTGCCATCGCCCAGGGGGATTCACCCCTCCACTTT. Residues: CAIAQGDSPLHF.